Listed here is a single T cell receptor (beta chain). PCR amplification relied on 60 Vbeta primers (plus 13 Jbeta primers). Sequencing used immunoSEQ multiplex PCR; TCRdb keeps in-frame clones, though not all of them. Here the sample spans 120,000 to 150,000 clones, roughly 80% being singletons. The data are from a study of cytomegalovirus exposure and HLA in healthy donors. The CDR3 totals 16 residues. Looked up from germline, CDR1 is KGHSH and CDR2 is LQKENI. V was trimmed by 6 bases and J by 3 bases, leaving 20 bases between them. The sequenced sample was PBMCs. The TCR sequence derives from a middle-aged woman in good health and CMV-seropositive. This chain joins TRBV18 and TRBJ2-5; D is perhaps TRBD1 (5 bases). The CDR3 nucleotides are TGTGCCAGCTCTCTCCAACAGGTCCTAGGGGAAGAGACCCAGTACTTC. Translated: CASSLQQVLGEETQYF.